This entry concerns a single T cell receptor (beta chain). This clonotype was picked up a small number of times. The antigen it recognizes is unknown. The junction and the germline gene differ at one end; a read error may be behind it. The sample comes from a study of immune heterogeneity within non-small cell lung tumors listed by TCRdb under 2018. In the study overall: By histology, the tumors were several squamous cell carcinomas, around eleven non-squamous carcinomas and 1 tumor not otherwise specified. Whole-exome sequencing, RNA-seq and TCR beta repertoire sequencing were combined for multiple spatially distinct regions from each NSCLC tumor so that intratumoral immune heterogeneity could be examined. TCR repertoires were analyzed from 57 tumor loci of approximately 14 patients, while transcriptome data covered only 35 to 50 loci from eleven to twelve patients. Binding of neoantigens to the HLA alleles of each patient was predicted with netMHCpan-3.0 for mutant peptides of 8 to 11 amino acids. Study-wide conclusions, independent of this receptor: Individual patients mostly had different high-frequency TCR beta clonotypes. Local tumor mutational burden and local T-cell repertoire clonality had a statistically significant but moderate positive correlation (R around 0.35). Identical dominant CDR3B clonotypes recurred across loci within a patient, yet different tumor locations also harbored unique high-frequency clones.

For the TCR template, genomic DNA was extracted from bulk tumor tissue, and around 600 ng of gDNA was amplified for each sample. Multiple biopsies per primary tumor were taken during surgery, spaced as far apart as possible within the tumor mass. Patients in the study cohort, which was described as untreated, were newly diagnosed NSCLC cases going through curative surgery. The donors were approximately 15 patients with newly diagnosed non-small cell lung cancer who were having surgery with curative intent. A couple of independent pathologists reviewed the resected tumor masses. Sequencing was performed only on DNA and RNA samples of high quality. Inclusive of the bounding cysteine and phenylalanine, the CDR3 is 16 residues long. The DNA shown is the 48-base CDR3, in frame from base 1. The germline V gene provides CDR1 SGDLS and CDR2 YYNGEE. The TCR beta CDR3 region was amplified with a multiplex PCR system whose first round of 10 cycles used 32 V-gene forward primers and 13 J-gene reverse primers. A QIAGEN Multiplex PCR Kit was used for first-round PCR, and the primer sequences were filed in Chinese patent CN105087789A. Illumina universal primers were added in a second PCR round performed with the Phusion High-Fidelity PCR Kit. Paired-end sequencing of TCR libraries was carried out on the Illumina HiSeq X Ten platform at a read length of 151 bp. The study's own analysis went as follows. Reads lacking multiplex PCR primers were removed with Cutadapt, read pairs were merged with PEAR, and CDR3 regions were called with MiXCR default settings. Repertoire diversity used Shannon entropy, and clonality was computed as one minus Shannon entropy divided by ln of productive unique sequence count. A clonotype counted as a dominant or high-frequency T-cell clone when its frequency was 0.5% or higher. TCRdb ran its own pipeline on the public reads, namely fastp trimming at Q25 and MiXCR clone calling, and kept in-frame beta chains. Each record represents a unique CDR3 protein, reported with the most common genes and DNA among its rows. Here the V and J calls rest on TCRdb's processing, not on the authors' analysis. In this sample the table shows roughly 4,700 distinct CDR3 sequences, approximately 33% of which occur a single time. In total, the top ten clones hold about 20% of the sample.

Material: lung tumor tissue. In this chain, TRBV9 is recombined with TRBJ2-1, and 9 junctional nucleotides match TRBD2. This TCR was recovered from a woman between 45 and 65 years old with non-small cell lung cancer. CDR3 reads: CASSVAGSGSLNEQLF. The nucleotide sequence reads TGTGCCAGCAGCGTAGCGGGTAGCGGGAGCCTCAATGAGCAGTTATTC. With the portions outside the CDR3 filled from the reference TRBV9 and TRBJ2-1 genes, the complete variable region becomes DSGVTQTPKHLITATGQRVTLRCSPRSGDLSVYWYQQSLDQGLQFLIQYYNGEERAKGNILERFSAQQFPDLHSELNLSSLELGDSALYFCASSVAGSGSLNEQLFGPGTRLTVL.